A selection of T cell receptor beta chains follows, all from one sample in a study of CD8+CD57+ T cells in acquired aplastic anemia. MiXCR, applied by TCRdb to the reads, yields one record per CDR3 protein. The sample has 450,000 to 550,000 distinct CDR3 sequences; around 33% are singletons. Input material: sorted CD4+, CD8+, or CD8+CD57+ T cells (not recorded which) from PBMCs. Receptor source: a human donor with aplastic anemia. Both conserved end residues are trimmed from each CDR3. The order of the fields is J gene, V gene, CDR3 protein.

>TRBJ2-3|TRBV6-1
AISEYLEGTQY
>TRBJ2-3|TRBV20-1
SAPASSSGSGDTQY
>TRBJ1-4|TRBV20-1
SARDTTNEKLF
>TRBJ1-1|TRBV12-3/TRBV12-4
ASSKGQGVGTEAF
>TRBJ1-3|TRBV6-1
ASREHLDPGNTIY
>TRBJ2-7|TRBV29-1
SARDYEQY
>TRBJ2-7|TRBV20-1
SARDTGGSPMWDEQY
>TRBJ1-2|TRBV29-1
SVQTSGNEDYGYT
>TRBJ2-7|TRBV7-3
ASSSRQAPSYEQY
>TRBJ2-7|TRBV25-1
ASSELGGGRGSYEQY
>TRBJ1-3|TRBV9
ASSPPQGRGGNTIY
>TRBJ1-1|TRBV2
ASSGARNTEAF
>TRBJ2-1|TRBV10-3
AISEKSSYNEQF
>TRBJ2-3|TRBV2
ASSSGPGDTQY
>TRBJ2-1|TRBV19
ASSHRTSGREGNEQF
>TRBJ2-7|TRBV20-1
SAREPGGYSSYEQY
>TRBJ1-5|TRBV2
ASSEWGGRKQPQH
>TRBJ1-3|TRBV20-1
SARGYRGGSGNTIY
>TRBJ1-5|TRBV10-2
ASSVGIDQPQH
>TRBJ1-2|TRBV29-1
SVEEGGGYGYT
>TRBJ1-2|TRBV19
ASSRQTGIGENGYT
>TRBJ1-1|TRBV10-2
ASSDGLRGNTEAF
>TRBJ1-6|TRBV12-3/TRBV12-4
ASSSVDRGASPLH
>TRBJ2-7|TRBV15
ATSSLAETSGASYEQY
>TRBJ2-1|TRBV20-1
SGNRDVGTDEQF
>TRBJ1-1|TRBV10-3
AIRSTGEDEAF
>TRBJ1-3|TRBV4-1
ASSQEGRVSGNTIY
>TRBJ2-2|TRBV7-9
ASSFWRTGELF
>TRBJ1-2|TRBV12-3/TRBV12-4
ASSLELIYGYT
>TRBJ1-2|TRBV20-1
SARVGNNYGYT
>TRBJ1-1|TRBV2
ASSEDKGARSF
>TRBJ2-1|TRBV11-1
ASSLNKGLAENEQF
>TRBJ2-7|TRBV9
ASSGPGTSGFEQY
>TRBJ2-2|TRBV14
ASSRDGIRTGELF
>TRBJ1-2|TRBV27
ASSPAQGYGADGYT
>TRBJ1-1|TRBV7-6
ASRGDSGTEAF
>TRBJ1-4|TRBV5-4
ASSLEGVPNEKLF
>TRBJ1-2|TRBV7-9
ASSIATDRGRGYGYT
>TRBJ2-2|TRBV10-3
AIRNRDRDANTGELF
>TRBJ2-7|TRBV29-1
SSFGQGGTYEQY
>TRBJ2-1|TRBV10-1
ASAAWYNEQF
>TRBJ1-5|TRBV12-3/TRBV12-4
ASSGQGQIQPQH